This TCR beta chain was sequenced for a study of T cells in Graves' hyperthyroidism and ophthalmopathy. The study's findings and limits: Ophthalmopathy was distinguished from stable hyperthyroidism by 13 V-J signatures.

RNA transcripts served as the template for amplifying TCR beta CDR3 regions. A first-round RT-PCR of the TCR CDR3 used the HTBI primer set. TCRdb re-called the multiplex PCR reads with MiXCR, one entry per CDR3 protein. The sample yields around 500,000 distinct CDR3 sequences, 14% seen once. The CDR3 is 12 amino acids. Trimming cost V 1 base and J 7 bases, with 7 bases left between them. This clonotype was detected many times. Its specificity is not known. Sequencing was done on a sample of blood. The TCR originated in a woman under 30 with Graves' hyperthyroidism. This rearrangement joins TRBV12-3 or TRBV12-4 to TRBJ1-1, with no clear D. In nucleotides, the CDR3 is TGTGCCAGCAGTTTAGGTCCCGTTGAAGCTTTCTTT. It yields the protein CASSLGPVEAFF.